This entry lists 21 T cell receptor beta chains sequenced from one sample in a study of tumor-infiltrating lymphocytes in primary liver carcinoma. For blood RNA, unsorted whole blood served as the source, and germline DNA was extracted too. Starting material of 500 to 600 ng total RNA yielded TCR beta cDNA via a constant-region primer. Generation of the TCR beta libraries relied on three nested multiplex PCR rounds using slightly modified ARM-PCR. A C-beta reverse primer and TRBV1-TRBV30 forward primers served in each of the first two PCR rounds, at around 10 cycles apiece. TCRdb re-called the multiplex PCR reads through MiXCR, storing one row per CDR3 protein. The data show nearly 200,000 distinct CDR3 sequences, with approximately 64% seen just once and under 7.5% held by the top ten. The sample was peripheral blood. Receptors originate from a woman aged 55-70 years with primary liver carcinoma and hepatitis B virus infection.

Points on this clonotype: This may be a read error: a much more frequent sequence differs by one nucleotide. The rearrangement uses TRBV29-1 and TRBJ1-1, with no clear D. Germline V gene lookup returns CDR1 SQVTM and CDR2 ANQGSEA. Between the trimmed V and J ends, which lost 8 bases and 1 base, there was a span of 14 bases. CDR3 length: 13 amino acids. CDR3 loop: CSTQSQKNTEAFF. The CDR3 DNA is TGCAGCACTCAGAGCCAGAAGAACACTGAAGCTTTCTTT.

The V and J genes are TRBV5-6 and TRBJ1-2, with D hard to call. The CDR3 is 15 amino acids. V was pared by 4 bases and J by 7 bases, with 20 bases between. Per the germline V gene, CDR1 is SGHDT and CDR2 is YYEEEE. The CDR3 DNA reads TGTGCCAGCAGCCCCCTGAGTGTCACGGAGGGTGGCTACACCTTC. Amino acid sequence: CASSPLSVTEGGYTF.

Concerning this clonotype itself: This could be a read error, since a much larger clone is one nucleotide away. The rearrangement uses TRBV12-5 and TRBJ2-3, with TRBD1 identical over 11 bases. V was pared by 6 bases and J by 4 bases, with 6 bases of the junction left unmatched. The CDR3 has 15 amino acids. Per the germline V gene, CDR1 is LGHNT and CDR2 is FRNRAP. The CDR3: CASGPRTGGADTQYF. CDR3 coding DNA: TGTGCTAGTGGCCCCAGGACAGGGGGCGCAGATACGCAGTATTTT.

Notes on this clonotype: One end of the junction does not line up with germline, which may come from a read error. The chain is built from TRBV4-1 and TRBJ2-1; D possibly corresponds to TRBD1 (5 bases). The CDR3 is 15 amino acids. Germline CDR1 and CDR2: MGHRA and YSYEKL. As DNA, the CDR3 is TGCACCAGCAGCCAAGATTCGGCAGGGCACCTTGAGCAGTTCTTC. Its protein product is CTSSQDSAGHLEQFF.

To note about this clonotype: A much more abundant neighbour one base away suggests this may be a read error. The chain couples TRBV12-3 or TRBV12-4 to TRBJ1-1; 8 positions match TRBD1. This CDR3 has 14 amino acids. This CDR3 reads CASSRTTGGTEALF. CDR3 DNA: TGTGCCAGCAGTCGAACTACAGGGGGGACTGAAGCTCTCTTT.

This clonotype appeared many times. J is TRBJ2-2 and V is TRBV4-2; the D is unclear. Trimming shortened V by 1 base and J by 3 bases, and 6 bases separated the two germline ends. The CDR3 length is 14 residues. Germline V lookup: CDR1 LGHNA, CDR2 YNFKEQ. CDR3 protein: CASSQVLDTGELFF. For the CDR3, the DNA is TGTGCCAGCAGCCAAGTCCTAGACACCGGGGAGCTGTTTTTT.

The rearrangement links TRBV11-2 to TRBJ2-7, with 8 bases that match TRBD1. CDR3 length: 15 amino acids. The germline V gene encodes CDR1 SGHAT and CDR2 FQNNGV. V lost 4 bases and J lost 9; bases outside the gene matches: 14. The CDR3 region is CASSSRTGKGHGQYF. CDR3 DNA: TGTGCCAGCAGCTCCCGGACAGGGAAGGGCCACGGGCAGTACTTC.

Notes on this clonotype: The germline gene is not matched at one end of the junction; a read error may be the cause. The chain has TRBV11-2 and TRBJ2-3; D remains ambiguous. Germline V gene data show CDR1 as SGHAT and CDR2 as FQNNGV. The CDR3 runs to 12 residues. CDR3 coding DNA: TGCGCCAGCAGCTCGACTGTTCATGTGCAGTATTTT. It is translated as CASSSTVHVQYF.

To note about this clonotype: Germline is not matched at one junction end, which may reflect a read error. The chain employs TRBV11-2 and TRBJ2-1, with D tentatively TRBD2 (5 bases). Germline values: CDR1 SGHAT, CDR2 FQNNGV. The CDR3 totals 14 residues. The CDR3 protein is CACNSIARTHEQFF. In DNA form, the CDR3 reads TGCGCCTGCAACTCCATAGCGCGGACGCATGAGCAGTTCTTC.

CDR3 protein: CASSRGSGRAVVGELFF. As DNA, the CDR3 is TGCGCCAGCAGCCGAGGAAGCGGGAGGGCTGTCGTCGGGGAGCTGTTTTTT. The J gene is TRBJ2-2, the V gene TRBV4-1, with 10 positions matching TRBD2. CDR3 length equals 17 residues. Germline loops: CDR1 MGHRA, CDR2 YSYEKL. Trimming cost V 4 bases and J 7 bases; bases outside gene matches: 12.

This clonotype was found a few times. The chain recombines TRBV28 with TRBJ2-5; the D is unclear. This CDR3 comprises 12 residues. In germline, CDR1 is MDHEN, CDR2 SYDVKM. V lost 4 bases, J lost 5 bases, and 8 bases lay in between. This CDR3 is CASSSGRETQYF. The CDR3 DNA is TGTGCCAGCAGTTCGGGCCGGGAGACCCAGTACTTC.

Regarding this clonotype: This may be a read error, as it is one base from a much larger clone. The chain uses TRBV7-9 and TRBJ1-5, with D maybe TRBD1 (5 bases). CDR3 length equals 12 residues. The germline V gene encodes CDR1 SEHNR and CDR2 FQNEAQ (reference sequence). CDR3 nucleotides: TGTGACAGCAGCTTATTGGGGGAGCCCCAGCATTTT. Protein sequence: CDSSLLGEPQHF.

The sample holds one count of this clonotype. Germline is not matched at one junction end, which may reflect a read error. This chain joins TRBV11-2 and TRBJ2-6; TRBD1 might be the D (5 bases). CDR3 length: 14 residues. Germline lookup yields CDR1 SGHAT and CDR2 FQNNGV. This CDR3 reads CVSTPPSGANVLTF. The CDR3 nucleotides are TGTGTCAGCACCCCCCCCTCTGGGGCCAACGTCCTGACCTTC.

As to this clonotype: One junction end does not reproduce the germline sequence, and a read error may be involved. The gene calls are TRBV4-2 and TRBJ1-2, with D tentatively TRBD1 (6 bases). Looked up from germline, CDR1 is LGHNA and CDR2 is YNFKEQ. The CDR3 contains 15 residues. This chain's CDR3 is CASNQVGGAYYGYTF. CDR3 nucleotide sequence: TGTGCCAGCAACCAAGTAGGGGGTGCTTACTATGGCTACACCTTC.

Details on this clonotype: A junction end diverges from the germline sequence, so it may reflect a read error. The CDR3 sequence is CSVVESSGTNVLAF. In DNA, the CDR3 is TGCAGCGTTGTGGAGAGCTCTGGGACCAACGTCCTGGCTTTC. V is TRBV29-1 and J is TRBJ2-6; D could derive from TRBD1 or TRBD2 (5 bases each). There are 14 residues in the CDR3. Germline CDR1 SQVTM, CDR2 ANQGSEA.

A word on this clonotype: A much more abundant neighbour one base away suggests this may be a read error. The CDR3: CASSPGQVSSYEQYF. The CDR3, as DNA: TGTGCCAGCAGCCCCGGACAGGTGAGCTCCTACGAGCAGTACTTC. The chain joins TRBV5-4 to TRBJ2-7; 7 nucleotides agree with TRBD1. Germline CDR1 is SGHNT and CDR2 is YYREEE (reference sequence). V was clipped by 4 bases and J by 0 bases; unmatched bases: 7. The CDR3 loop spans 15 amino acids. Combining the CDR3 with reference TRBV5-4 and TRBJ2-7 gives the whole variable domain ETGVTQSPTHLIKTRGQQVTLRCSSQSGHNTVSWYQQALGQGPQFIFQYYREEENGRGNFPPRFSGLQFPNYSSELNVNALELDDSALYLCASSPGQVSSYEQYFGPGTRLTVT.

Concerning this clonotype itself: The conserved phenylalanine or tryptophan is not found at the CDR3 terminus, so this likely reflects a read error. The chain links TRBV12-3 or TRBV12-4 to TRBJ1-5; TRBD1 might be the D (5 bases). This CDR3 comprises 13 residues. V was trimmed by 6 bases and J by 7 bases, leaving 13 bases between them. For the CDR3, the DNA is TGTGCCAGCAGCGTCGCAGGGCAGCAGCCCCAGCATTTA. Amino acids: CASSVAGQQPQHL.

V is TRBV11-2 and J is TRBJ1-2; D unresolved. The germline V and J ends were trimmed by 9 bases and 4 bases, with 15 bases remaining between them. Germline lookup yields CDR1 SGHAT and CDR2 FQNNGV. The CDR3 length is 13 residues. CDR3 amino acids: CASSLSQTYGYTF. The CDR3 nucleotides read TGTGCCAGTAGCCTCTCACAGACCTATGGCTACACCTTC.

The rearrangement links TRBV11-2 to TRBJ2-3; 10 bases are shared with TRBD2. The V gene's germline CDR1 is SGHAT and CDR2 FQNNGV. The CDR3 runs 18 residues. V shed 0 bases and J 12 bases; nucleotides not matched to a gene: 18. CDR3 in amino acids: CASSLDLGTSDSTDAQYF. The CDR3 DNA is TGTGCCAGCAGCTTAGATCTCGGGACTAGCGATAGCACAGATGCACAGTATTTT.

Details on this clonotype: At one of its ends the junction is not consistent with the germline gene, which may arise from a read error. CDR3 region: CSVEGGQTTETFF. Written as DNA, the CDR3 is TGCAGCGTTGAGGGGGGTCAGACCACTGAAACTTTCTTT. The chain combines TRBV29-1 with TRBJ1-1, with D perhaps matching TRBD1 (5 bases). Germline values: CDR1 SQVTM, CDR2 ANQGSEA. The CDR3 contains 13 residues.

This clonotype has at least ten counts. This rearrangement joins TRBV11-2 to TRBJ2-3, with D hard to call. V was trimmed by 5 bases and J by 2 bases, leaving 5 bases between them. Germline assignment: CDR1 SGHAT and CDR2 FQNNGV. The CDR3 totals 12 residues. The CDR3 here is CASSQHTDTQYF. The CDR3 region has the DNA TGTGCCAGCAGCCAACACACAGATACGCAGTATTTT.